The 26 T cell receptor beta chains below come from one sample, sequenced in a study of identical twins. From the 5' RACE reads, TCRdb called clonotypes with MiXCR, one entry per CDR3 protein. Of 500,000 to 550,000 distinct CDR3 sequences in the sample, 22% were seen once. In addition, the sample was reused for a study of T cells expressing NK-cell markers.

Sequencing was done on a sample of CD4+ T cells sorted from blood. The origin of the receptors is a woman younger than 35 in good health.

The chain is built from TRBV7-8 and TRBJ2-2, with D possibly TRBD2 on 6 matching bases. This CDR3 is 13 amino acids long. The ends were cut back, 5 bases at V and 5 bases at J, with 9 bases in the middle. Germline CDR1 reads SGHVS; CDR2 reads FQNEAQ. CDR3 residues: CASSASVTGELFF. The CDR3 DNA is TGTGCCAGCAGCGCTAGCGTAACCGGGGAGCTGTTTTTT.

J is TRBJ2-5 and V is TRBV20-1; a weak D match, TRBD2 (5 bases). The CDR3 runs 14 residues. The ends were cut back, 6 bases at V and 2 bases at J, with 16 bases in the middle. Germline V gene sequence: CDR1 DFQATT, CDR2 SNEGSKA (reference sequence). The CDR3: CSARRGVQQETQYF. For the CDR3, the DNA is TGCAGTGCCCGCCGGGGAGTACAACAAGAGACCCAGTACTTC.

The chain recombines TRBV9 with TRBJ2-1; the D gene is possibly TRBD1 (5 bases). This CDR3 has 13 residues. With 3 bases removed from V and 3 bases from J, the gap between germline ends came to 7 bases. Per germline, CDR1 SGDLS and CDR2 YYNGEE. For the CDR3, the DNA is TGTGCCAGCAGCGCGGACATCTACAATGAGCAGTTCTTC. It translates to CASSADIYNEQFF. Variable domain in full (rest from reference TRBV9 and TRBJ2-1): DSGVTQTPKHLITATGQRVTLRCSPRSGDLSVYWYQQSLDQGLQFLIQYYNGEERAKGNILERFSAQQFPDLHSELNLSSLELGDSALYFCASSADIYNEQFFGPGTRLTVL.

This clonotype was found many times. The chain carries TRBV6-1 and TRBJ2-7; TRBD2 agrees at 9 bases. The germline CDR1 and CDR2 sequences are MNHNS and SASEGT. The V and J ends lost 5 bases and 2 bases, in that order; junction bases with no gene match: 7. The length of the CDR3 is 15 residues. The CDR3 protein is CASSRTIAGAYEQYF. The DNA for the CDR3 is TGTGCCAGCAGTCGAACCATAGCGGGAGCCTACGAGCAGTACTTC.

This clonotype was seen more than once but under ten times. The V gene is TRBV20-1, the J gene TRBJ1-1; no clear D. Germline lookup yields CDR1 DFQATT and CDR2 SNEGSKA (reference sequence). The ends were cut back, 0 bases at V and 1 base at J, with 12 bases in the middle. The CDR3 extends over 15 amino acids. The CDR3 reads CSARDGHQRNTEAFF. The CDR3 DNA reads TGCAGTGCTAGAGATGGCCATCAGAGGAACACTGAAGCTTTCTTT.

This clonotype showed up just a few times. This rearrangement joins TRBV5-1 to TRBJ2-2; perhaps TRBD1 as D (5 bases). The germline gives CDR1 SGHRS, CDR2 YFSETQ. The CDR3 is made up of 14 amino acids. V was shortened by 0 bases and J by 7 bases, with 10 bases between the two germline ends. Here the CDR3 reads CASSLGPQGGELFF. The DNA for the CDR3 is TGCGCCAGCAGCTTGGGACCGCAGGGCGGGGAGCTGTTTTTT.

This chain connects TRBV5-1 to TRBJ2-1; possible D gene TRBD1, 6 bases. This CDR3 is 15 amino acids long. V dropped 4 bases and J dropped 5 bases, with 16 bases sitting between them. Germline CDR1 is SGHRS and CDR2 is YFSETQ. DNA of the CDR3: TGCGCCAGCAGCCCCCAATGGGCAGGGGACAATGAGCAGTTCTTC. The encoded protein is CASSPQWAGDNEQFF.

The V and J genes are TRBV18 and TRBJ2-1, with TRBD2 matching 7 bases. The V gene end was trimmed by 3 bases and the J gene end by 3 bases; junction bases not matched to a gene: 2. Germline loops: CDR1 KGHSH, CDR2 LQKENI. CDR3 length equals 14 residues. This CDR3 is CASSPGLVYNEQFF. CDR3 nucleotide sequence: TGTGCCAGCTCACCCGGACTAGTCTACAATGAGCAGTTCTTC. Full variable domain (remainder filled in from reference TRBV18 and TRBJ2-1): NAGVMQNPRHLVRRRGQEARLRCSPMKGHSHVYWYRQLPEEGLKFMVYLQKENIIDESGMPKERFSAEFPKEGPSILRIQQVVRGDSAAYFCASSPGLVYNEQFFGPGTRLTVL.

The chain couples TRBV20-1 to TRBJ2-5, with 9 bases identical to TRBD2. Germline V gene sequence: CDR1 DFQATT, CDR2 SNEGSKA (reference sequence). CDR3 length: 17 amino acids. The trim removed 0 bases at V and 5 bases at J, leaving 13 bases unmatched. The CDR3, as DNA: TGCAGTGCTAGAGACTGGGTTAGCGGGGGCCATGGGGAGACCCAGTACTTC. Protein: CSARDWVSGGHGETQYF.

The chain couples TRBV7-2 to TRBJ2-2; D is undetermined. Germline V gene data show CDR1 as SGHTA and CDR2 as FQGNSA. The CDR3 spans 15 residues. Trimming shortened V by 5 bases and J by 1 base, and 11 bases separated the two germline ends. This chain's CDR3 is CASSPRTLNTGELFF. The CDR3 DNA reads TGTGCCAGCAGCCCAAGGACGTTGAACACCGGGGAGCTGTTTTTT.

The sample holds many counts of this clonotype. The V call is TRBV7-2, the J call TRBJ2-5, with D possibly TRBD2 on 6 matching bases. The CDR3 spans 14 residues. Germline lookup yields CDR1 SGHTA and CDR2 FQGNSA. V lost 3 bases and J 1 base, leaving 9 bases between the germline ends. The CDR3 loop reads CASSFGGVQETQYF. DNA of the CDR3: TGTGCCAGCAGCTTCGGCGGGGTCCAAGAGACCCAGTACTTC.

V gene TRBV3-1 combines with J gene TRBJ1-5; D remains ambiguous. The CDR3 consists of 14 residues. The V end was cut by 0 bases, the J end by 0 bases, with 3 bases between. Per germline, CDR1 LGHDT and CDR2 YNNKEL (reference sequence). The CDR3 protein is CASSQDYSNQPQHF. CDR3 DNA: TGTGCCAGCAGCCAAGACTATAGCAATCAGCCCCAGCATTTT.

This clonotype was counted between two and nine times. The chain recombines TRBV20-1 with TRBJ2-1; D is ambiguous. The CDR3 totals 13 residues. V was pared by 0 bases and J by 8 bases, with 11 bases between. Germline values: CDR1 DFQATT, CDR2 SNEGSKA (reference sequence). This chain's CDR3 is CSARDPLRDEQFF. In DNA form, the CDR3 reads TGCAGTGCTAGAGACCCCCTAAGAGATGAGCAGTTCTTC.

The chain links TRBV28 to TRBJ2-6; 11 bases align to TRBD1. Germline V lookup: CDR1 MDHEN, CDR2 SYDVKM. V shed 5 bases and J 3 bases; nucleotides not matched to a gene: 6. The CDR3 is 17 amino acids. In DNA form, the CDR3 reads TGTGCCAGCAGTCCGGACAGGGGGCTTTTTGGGGCCAACGTCCTGACTTTC. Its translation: CASSPDRGLFGANVLTF. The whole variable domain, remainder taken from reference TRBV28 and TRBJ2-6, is DVKVTQSSRYLVKRTGEKVFLECVQDMDHENMFWYRQDPGLGLRLIYFSYDVKMKEKGDIPEGYSVSREKKERFSLILESASTNQTSMYLCASSPDRGLFGANVLTFGAGSRLTVL.

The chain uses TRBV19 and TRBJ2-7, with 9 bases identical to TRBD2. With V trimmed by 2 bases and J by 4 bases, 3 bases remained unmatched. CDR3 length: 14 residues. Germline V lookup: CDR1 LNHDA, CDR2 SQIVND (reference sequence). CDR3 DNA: TGTGCCAGTAGTATACTAGCGGGGAAATACGAGCAGTACTTC. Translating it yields CASSILAGKYEQYF.

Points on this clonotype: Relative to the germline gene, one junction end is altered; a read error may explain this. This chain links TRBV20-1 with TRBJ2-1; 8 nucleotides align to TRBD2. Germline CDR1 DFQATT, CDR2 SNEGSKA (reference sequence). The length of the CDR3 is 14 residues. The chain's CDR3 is CSWMGSGKYNEHFF. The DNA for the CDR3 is TGCAGCTGGATGGGTAGCGGGAAGTACAATGAGCATTTCTTC.

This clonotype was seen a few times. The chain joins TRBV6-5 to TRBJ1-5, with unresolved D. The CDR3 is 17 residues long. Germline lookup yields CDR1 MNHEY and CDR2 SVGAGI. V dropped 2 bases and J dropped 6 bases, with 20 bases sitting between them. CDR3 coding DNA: TGTGCCAGCAGTTACGACGAATGGGGTGTAGGTCGTCAGCCCCAGCATTTT. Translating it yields CASSYDEWGVGRQPQHF.

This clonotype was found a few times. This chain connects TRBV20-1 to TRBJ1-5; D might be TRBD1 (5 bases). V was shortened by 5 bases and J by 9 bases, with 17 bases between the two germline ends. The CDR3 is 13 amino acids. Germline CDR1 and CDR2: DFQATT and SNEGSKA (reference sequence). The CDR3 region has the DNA TGCAGTGCTGGCGCGGGCCAGGGTTGGCCCCAGCATTTT. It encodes CSAGAGQGWPQHF.

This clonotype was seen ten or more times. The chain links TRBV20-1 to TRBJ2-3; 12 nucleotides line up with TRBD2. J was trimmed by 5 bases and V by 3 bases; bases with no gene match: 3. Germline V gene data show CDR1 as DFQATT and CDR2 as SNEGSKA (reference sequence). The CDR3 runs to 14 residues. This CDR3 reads CSARTSGGVDTQYF. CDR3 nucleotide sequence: TGCAGTGCTAGGACTAGCGGGGGAGTAGATACGCAGTATTTT.

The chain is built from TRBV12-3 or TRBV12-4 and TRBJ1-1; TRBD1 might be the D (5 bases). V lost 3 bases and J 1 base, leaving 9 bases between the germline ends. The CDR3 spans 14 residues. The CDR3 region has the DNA TGTGCCAGCAGTTTCAGGGTGAGGAACACTGAAGCTTTCTTT. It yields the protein CASSFRVRNTEAFF.

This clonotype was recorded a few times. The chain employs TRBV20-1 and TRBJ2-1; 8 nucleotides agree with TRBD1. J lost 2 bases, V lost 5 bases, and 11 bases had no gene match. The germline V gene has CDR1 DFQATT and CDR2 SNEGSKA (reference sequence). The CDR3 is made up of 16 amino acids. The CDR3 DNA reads TGCAGTGCTCAGACGACTTCGACAGGGGCCTACAATGAGCAGTTCTTC. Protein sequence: CSAQTTSTGAYNEQFF.

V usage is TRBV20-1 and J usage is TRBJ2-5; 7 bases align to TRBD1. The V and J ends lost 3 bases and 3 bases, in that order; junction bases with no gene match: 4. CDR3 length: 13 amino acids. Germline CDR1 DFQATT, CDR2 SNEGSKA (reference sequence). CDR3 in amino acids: CSARDRWKETQYF. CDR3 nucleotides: TGCAGTGCTAGGGACAGGTGGAAAGAGACCCAGTACTTC.

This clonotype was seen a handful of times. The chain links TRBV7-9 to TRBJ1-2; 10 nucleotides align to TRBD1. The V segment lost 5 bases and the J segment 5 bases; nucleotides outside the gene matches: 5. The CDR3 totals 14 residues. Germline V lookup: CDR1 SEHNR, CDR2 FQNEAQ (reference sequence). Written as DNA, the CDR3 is TGTGCCAGCAGCGGGACAGGGGCGCGTTATGGCTACACCTTC. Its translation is CASSGTGARYGYTF.

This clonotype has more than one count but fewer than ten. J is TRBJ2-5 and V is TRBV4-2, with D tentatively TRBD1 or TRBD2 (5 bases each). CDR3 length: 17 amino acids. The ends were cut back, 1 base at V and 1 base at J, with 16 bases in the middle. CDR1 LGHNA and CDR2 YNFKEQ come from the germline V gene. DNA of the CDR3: TGTGCCAGCAGCCAAGGGAGGCTGACAGTGCCCCAAGAGACCCAGTACTTC. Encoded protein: CASSQGRLTVPQETQYF.

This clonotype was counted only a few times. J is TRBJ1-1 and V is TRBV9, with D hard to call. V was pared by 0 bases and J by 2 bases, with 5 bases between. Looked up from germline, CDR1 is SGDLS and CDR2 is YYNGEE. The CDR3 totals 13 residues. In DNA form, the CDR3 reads TGTGCCAGCAGCGTAGCGATCAACACTGAAGCTTTCTTT. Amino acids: CASSVAINTEAFF.

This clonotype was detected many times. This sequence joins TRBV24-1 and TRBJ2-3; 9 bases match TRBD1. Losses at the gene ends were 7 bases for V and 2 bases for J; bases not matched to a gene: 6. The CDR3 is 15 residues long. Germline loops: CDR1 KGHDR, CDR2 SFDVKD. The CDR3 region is CATSAGTGNTDTQYF. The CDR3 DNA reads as TGTGCCACCAGCGCCGGGACAGGGAACACAGATACGCAGTATTTT.